This TCR beta chain was sequenced during a study of blood T cell repertoires in COVID-19. The CDR3 loop spans 14 amino acids. CDR1 and CDR2 from the germline V gene are SGHTA and FQGNSA. V shed 1 base, J shed 8 bases, and the junction held 7 bases outside the gene matches. TCRdb's table, derived via immunoSEQ multiplex PCR, lists solely in-frame clones and lacks some. The table shows more than 100,000 clones, with 65% to 85% occurring only once. Sequenced: peripheral blood. This sequence joins TRBV7-2 and TRBJ1-2; 7 bases are a match to TRBD1. The TCR comes from a woman in her sixties or seventies with acute or convalescent COVID-19. The CDR3 region has the DNA TGTGCCAGCAGCTTAGAGGACAGGATCCGAGGCTACACCTTC. Its protein is CASSLEDRIRGYTF.